This is a list of T cell receptor beta chains from one sample in a study of T-cell memory formation after mild COVID-19. TCRdb recomputed calls from the 5' RACE reads with MiXCR, one row per CDR3 protein. The data hold more than 250,000 distinct CDR3 sequences, with around 15% observed a single time. The sample taken for sequencing was PBMCs or a T cell subset sorted from them (not recorded which). The receptor source for this set is a man younger than 35 who had mild COVID-19 (a few samples of this study predate the infection). Cell type and time point are not known. The CDR3 runs from the conserved cysteine through the conserved F or W.

V gene	CDR3 protein
TRBV20-1	CSVPPKDSMNTEAFF
TRBV7-2	CASSLVGTANEKLFF
TRBV20-1	CSAREVSQAYNEQFF
TRBV20-1	CSVSTDSYNSPLHF
TRBV7-2	CASSMTGTQETQYF
TRBV20-1	CSASLAGAVDTQYF
TRBV9	CASSVDTANYGYTF
TRBV5-1	CASSLATQGYTEAFF
TRBV7-2	CASSRAPQSISGNTIYF
TRBV20-1	CSAPTSADTQYF
TRBV7-9	CASSLDEQPQHF
TRBV20-1	CSARESSGNTIYF
TRBV12-3/TRBV12-4	CASSFTFQGLGYTF
TRBV7-9	CASSFPGNEQFF
TRBV7-3	CASSRDSSSYNEQFF
TRBV6-2/TRBV6-3	CASSYWGGSGEQFF
TRBV5-1	CASSWDRDGYTF
TRBV5-1	CASSFGQETQYF
TRBV7-9	CASSALAGPVGDTQYF
TRBV4-1	CASSQVSGGKFWETQYF
TRBV6-2/TRBV6-3	CASKAPRGQGVHEQFF
TRBV2	CASSRDRAQPQHF
TRBV7-9	CASSSQGGQQETQYF
TRBV4-3	CASSQEKTYGYTF
TRBV4-2	CASSKTSDQTDIQYF
TRBV6-5	CASSVVGTPNTGELFF
TRBV7-9	CASSLRTPIGEQYF
TRBV5-1	CASSRTSSIAYNEQFF